This record looks at one T cell receptor beta chain sequence and its context. Seattle participants joined during active infection and were tracked over time. This record comes from a study of blood T cell repertoires in COVID-19. Looking at the study overall: Researchers got acute and convalescent COVID-19 samples from the United States, Italy and Spain. The analysed material was cDNA or gDNA that came from T cells, B-cell-depleted T cells, or PBMCs.

The authors' processing: Estimates of nucleated cell counts were drawn from the amplification of reference gene primers. Libraries were prepared by immunoSEQ multiplex PCR; TCRdb keeps only in-frame clonotypes and omits some of them. V, J and clone size derive from that table, while D and trimming were established from the DNA sequence. Of 300,000 to 350,000 clones listed, over 75% are singletons. V was pared by 6 bases and J by 5 bases, with 14 bases between. This CDR3 has 14 residues. The V gene's germline CDR1 is MDHEN and CDR2 SYDVKM. Specimen: peripheral blood. The clonotype was recovered from a woman in her 30s with COVID-19, enrolled during active disease. This chain joins TRBV28 and TRBJ1-5; D may be TRBD1 (5 bases). CDR3 DNA sequence: TGTGCCAGCAGCCCTCGGGGGAGCGATCAGCCCCAGCATTTT. It encodes CASSPRGSDQPQHF. The full variable domain, in which reference TRBV28 and TRBJ1-5 provide the parts outside the CDR3, is DVKVTQSSRYLVKRTGEKVFLECVQDMDHENMFWYRQDPGLGLRLIYFSYDVKMKEKGDIPEGYSVSREKKERFSLILESASTNQTSMYLCASSPRGSDQPQHFGDGTRLSIL.